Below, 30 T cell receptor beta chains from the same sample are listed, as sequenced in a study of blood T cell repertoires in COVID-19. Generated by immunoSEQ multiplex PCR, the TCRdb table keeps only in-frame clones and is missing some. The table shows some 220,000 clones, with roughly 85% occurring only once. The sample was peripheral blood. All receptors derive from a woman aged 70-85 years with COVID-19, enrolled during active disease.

The CDR3 bases are TGTGCCACCACGCAGGGGACACAAGAGACCCAGTACTTC. It encodes CATTQGTQETQYF. The V and J genes are TRBV5-4 and TRBJ2-5, with TRBD1 as a possible D gene (6 bases). Germline V gene data show CDR1 as SGHNT and CDR2 as YYREEE (reference sequence). V lost 9 bases to trimming and J lost 2 bases, with 14 bases between them. The CDR3 extends over 13 amino acids.

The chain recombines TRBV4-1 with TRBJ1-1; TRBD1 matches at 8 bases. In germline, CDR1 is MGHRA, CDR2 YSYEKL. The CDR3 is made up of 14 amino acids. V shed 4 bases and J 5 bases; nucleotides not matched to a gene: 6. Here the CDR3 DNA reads TGCGCCAGCAGCCGCGACAGGGGTGGTACTGAAGCTTTCTTT. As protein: CASSRDRGGTEAFF.

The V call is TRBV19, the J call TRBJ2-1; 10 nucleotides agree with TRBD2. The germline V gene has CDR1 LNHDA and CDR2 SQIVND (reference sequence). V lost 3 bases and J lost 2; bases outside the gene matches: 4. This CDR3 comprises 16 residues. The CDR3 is CASSIPGTSAYNEQFF. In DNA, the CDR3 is TGTGCCAGTAGTATCCCCGGGACTAGCGCCTACAATGAGCAGTTCTTC.

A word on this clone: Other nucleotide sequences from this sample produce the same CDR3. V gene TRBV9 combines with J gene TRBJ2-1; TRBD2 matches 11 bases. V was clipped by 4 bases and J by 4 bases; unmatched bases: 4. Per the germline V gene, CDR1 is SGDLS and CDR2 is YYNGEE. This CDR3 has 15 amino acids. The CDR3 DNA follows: TGTGCCAGCAGCCCCCGACTAGCGGGATACAATGAGCAGTTCTTC. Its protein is CASSPRLAGYNEQFF.

The CDR3 region has the DNA TGTGCCAGCTCACTCGGACAGGGACTTGGCGGCTACACCTTC. Its translation: CASSLGQGLGGYTF. V gene TRBV18 combines with J gene TRBJ1-2; TRBD1 matches 8 bases. The CDR3 length is 14 residues. Per germline, CDR1 KGHSH and CDR2 LQKENI. With 4 bases clipped from V and 8 bases from J, the junction kept 9 bases outside the gene matches. The whole variable domain, filled in from reference TRBV18 and TRBJ1-2, reads NAGVMQNPRHLVRRRGQEARLRCSPMKGHSHVYWYRQLPEEGLKFMVYLQKENIIDESGMPKERFSAEFPKEGPSILRIQQVVRGDSAAYFCASSLGQGLGGYTFGSGTRLTVV.

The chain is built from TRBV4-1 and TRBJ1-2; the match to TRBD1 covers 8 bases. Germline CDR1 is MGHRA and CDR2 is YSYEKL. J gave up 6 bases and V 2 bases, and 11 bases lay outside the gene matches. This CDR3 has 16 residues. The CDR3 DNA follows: TGCGCCAGCAGCCAAACCGGGACAGGCGTAGGAGATGGCTACACCTTC. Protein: CASSQTGTGVGDGYTF.

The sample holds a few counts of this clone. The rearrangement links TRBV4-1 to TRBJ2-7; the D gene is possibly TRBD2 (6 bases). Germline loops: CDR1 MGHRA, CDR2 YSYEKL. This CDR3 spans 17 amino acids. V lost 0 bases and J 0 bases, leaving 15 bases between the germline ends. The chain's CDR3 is CASSQESSGFNSYEQYF. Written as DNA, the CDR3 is TGCGCCAGCAGCCAAGAATCAAGCGGGTTCAACTCCTACGAGCAGTACTTC.

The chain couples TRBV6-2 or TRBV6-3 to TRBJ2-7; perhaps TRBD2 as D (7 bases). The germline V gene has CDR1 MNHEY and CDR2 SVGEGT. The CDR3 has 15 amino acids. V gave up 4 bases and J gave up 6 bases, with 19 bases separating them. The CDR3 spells CASSSGGGRRGEQYF. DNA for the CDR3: TGTGCCAGCAGTTCGGGGGGCGGCCGCCGGGGCGAGCAGTACTTC.

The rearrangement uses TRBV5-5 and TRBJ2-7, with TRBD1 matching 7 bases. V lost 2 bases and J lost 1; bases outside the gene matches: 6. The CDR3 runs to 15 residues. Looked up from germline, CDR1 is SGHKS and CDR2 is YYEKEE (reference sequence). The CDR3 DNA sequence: TGTGCCAGCAGCTTCCGGGACAGCCTTTCCTACGAGCAGTACTTC. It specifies CASSFRDSLSYEQYF.

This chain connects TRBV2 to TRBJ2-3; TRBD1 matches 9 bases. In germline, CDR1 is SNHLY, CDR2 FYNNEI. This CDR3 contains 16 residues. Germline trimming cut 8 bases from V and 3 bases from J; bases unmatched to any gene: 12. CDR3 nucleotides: TGTGCCAGCTCTCCCCCGACAGGGGGTGGGACAGATACGCAGTATTTT. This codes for CASSPPTGGGTDTQYF.

CDR3 region: CASSPAGGQGSYGYTF. For the CDR3, the DNA is TGCGCCAGCAGCCCCGCAGGGGGACAGGGGTCCTATGGCTACACCTTC. The chain joins TRBV4-1 to TRBJ1-2, with 10 positions matching TRBD1. There are 16 residues in the CDR3. V trimming: 4 bases; J trimming: 4 bases; junction bases outside the gene matches: 9. In germline, CDR1 is MGHRA, CDR2 YSYEKL.

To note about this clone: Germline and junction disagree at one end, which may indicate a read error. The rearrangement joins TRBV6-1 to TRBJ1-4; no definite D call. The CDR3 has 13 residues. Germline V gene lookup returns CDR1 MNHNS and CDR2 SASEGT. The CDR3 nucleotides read TGTGCCAGCAGGGAAGTCGGTGGTGAAAAACTGTTTTTT. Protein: CASREVGGEKLFF.

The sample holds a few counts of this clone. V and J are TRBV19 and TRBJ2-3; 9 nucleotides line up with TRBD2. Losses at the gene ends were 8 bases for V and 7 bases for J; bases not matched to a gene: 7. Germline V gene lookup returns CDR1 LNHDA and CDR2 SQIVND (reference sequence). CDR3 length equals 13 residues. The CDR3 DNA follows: TGTGCCAGTGCGGGTAGCGGGAGATATACGCAGTATTTT. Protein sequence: CASAGSGRYTQYF. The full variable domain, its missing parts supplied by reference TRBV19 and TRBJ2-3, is DGGITQSPKYLFRKEGQNVTLSCEQNLNHDAMYWYRQDPGQGLRLIYYSQIVNDFQKGDIAEGYSVSREKKESFPLTVTSAQKNPTAFYLCASAGSGRYTQYFGPGTRLTVL.

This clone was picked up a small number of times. CDR3 amino acids: CASSSGGSSGYGYTF. The CDR3 DNA reads TGCGCCAGCAGCTCCGGGGGGAGCTCTGGCTATGGCTACACCTTC. V usage is TRBV5-1 and J usage is TRBJ1-2, with D possibly being TRBD1 (5 bases). V lost 3 bases and J lost 4, with 16 bases in between. Germline lookup yields CDR1 SGHRS and CDR2 YFSETQ. The CDR3 covers 15 residues.

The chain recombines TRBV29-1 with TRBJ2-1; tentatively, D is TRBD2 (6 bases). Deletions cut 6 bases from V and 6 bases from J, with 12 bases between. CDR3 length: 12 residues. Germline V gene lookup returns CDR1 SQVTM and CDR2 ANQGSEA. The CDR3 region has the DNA TGCAGCGTCGCGGAGGGGTTCAATGAGCAGTTCTTC. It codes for CSVAEGFNEQFF.

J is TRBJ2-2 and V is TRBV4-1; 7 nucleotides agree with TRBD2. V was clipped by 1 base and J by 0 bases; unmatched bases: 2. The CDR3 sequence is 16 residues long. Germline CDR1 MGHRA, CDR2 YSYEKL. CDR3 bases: TGCGCCAGCAGCCAAGGGACTAGTGCGAACACCGGGGAGCTGTTTTTT. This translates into CASSQGTSANTGELFF.

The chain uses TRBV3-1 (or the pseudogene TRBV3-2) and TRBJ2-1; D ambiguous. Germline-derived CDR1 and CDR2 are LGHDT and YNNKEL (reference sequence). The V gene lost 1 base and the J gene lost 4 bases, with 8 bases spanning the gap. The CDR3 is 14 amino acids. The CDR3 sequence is CASSQVNLYNEQFF. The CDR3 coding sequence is TGTGCCAGCAGCCAAGTGAATCTATACAATGAGCAGTTCTTC.

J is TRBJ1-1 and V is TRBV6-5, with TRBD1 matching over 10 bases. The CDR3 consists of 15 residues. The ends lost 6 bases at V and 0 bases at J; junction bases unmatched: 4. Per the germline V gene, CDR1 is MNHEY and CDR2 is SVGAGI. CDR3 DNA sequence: TGTGCCAGCAGGTGGACAGGGGGGTTGAACACTGAAGCTTTCTTT. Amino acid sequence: CASRWTGGLNTEAFF.

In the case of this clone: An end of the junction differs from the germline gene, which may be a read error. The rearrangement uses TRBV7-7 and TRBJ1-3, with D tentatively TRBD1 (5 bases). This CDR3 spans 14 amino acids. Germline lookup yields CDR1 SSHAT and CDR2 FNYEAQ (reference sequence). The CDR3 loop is CASSPDRAGNTIYF. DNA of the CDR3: TGTGCTAGCAGCCCTGACAGAGCTGGAAACACCATATATTTT.

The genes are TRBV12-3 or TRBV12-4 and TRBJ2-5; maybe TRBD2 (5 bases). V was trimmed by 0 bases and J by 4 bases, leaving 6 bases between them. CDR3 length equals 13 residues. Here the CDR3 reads CASSLAGVETQYF. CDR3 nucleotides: TGTGCCAGCAGTTTAGCGGGAGTAGAGACCCAGTACTTC.

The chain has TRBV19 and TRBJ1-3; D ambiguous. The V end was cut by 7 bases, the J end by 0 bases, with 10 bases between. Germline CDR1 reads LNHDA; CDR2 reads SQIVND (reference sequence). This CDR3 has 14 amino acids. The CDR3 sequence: CASIGGSSGNTIYF. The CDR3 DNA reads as TGTGCCAGTATTGGCGGAAGCTCTGGAAACACCATATATTTT. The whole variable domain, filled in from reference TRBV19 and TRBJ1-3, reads DGGITQSPKYLFRKEGQNVTLSCEQNLNHDAMYWYRQDPGQGLRLIYYSQIVNDFQKGDIAEGYSVSREKKESFPLTVTSAQKNPTAFYLCASIGGSSGNTIYFGEGSWLTVV.

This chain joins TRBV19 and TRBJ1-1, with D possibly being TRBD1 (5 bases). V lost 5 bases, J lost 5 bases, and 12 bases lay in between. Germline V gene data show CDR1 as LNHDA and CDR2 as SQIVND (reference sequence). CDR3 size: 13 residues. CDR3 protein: CASSLREFTEAFF. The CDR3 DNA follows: TGTGCCAGTAGTCTCAGGGAATTTACTGAAGCTTTCTTT.

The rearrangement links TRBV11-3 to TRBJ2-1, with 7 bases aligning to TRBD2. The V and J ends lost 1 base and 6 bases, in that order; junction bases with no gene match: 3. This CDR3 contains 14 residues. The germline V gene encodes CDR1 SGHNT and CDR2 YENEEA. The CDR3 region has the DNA TGTGCCAGCAGCTTAGGCGGGAGCCGCAATGAGCAGTTCTTC. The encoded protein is CASSLGGSRNEQFF.

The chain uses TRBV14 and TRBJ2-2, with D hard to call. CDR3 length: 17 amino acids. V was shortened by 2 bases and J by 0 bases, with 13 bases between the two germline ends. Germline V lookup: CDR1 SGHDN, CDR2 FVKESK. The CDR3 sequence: CASSQPGRIANTGELFF. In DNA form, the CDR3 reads TGTGCCAGCAGCCAACCTGGCAGGATCGCGAACACCGGGGAGCTGTTTTTT.

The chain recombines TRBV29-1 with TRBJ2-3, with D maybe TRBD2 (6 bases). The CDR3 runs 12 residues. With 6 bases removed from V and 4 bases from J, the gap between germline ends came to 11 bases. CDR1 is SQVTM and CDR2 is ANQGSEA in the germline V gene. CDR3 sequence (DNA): TGCAGCGTCCGCGGGGAGGCAGATACGCAGTATTTT. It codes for CSVRGEADTQYF.

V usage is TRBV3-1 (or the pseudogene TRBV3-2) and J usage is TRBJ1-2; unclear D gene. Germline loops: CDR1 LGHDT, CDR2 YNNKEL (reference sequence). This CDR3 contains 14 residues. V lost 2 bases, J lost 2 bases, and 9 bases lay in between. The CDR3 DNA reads TGTGCCAGCAGCCAACCCCCGGAGAACTATGGCTACACCTTC. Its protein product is CASSQPPENYGYTF.

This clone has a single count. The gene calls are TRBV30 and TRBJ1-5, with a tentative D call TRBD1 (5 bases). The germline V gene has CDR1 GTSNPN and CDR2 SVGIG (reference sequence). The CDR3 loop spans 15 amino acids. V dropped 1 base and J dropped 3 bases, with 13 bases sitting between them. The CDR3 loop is CAWSDDSFFNQPQHF. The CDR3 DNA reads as TGTGCCTGGAGTGACGACAGCTTCTTCAATCAGCCCCAGCATTTT.

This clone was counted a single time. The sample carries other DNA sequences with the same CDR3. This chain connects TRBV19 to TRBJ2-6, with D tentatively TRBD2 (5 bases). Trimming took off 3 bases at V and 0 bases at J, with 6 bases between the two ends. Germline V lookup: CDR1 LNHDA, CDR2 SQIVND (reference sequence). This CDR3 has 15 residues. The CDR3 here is CASSIRGSGANVLTF. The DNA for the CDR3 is TGTGCCAGTAGTATCCGGGGCTCTGGGGCCAACGTCCTGACTTTC. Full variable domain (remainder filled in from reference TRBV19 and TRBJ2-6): DGGITQSPKYLFRKEGQNVTLSCEQNLNHDAMYWYRQDPGQGLRLIYYSQIVNDFQKGDIAEGYSVSREKKESFPLTVTSAQKNPTAFYLCASSIRGSGANVLTFGAGSRLTVL.

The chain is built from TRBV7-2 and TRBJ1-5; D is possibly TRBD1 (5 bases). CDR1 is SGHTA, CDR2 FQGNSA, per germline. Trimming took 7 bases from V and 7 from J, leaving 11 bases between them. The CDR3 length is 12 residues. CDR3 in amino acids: CASNVGAQPQHF. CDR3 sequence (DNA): TGTGCCAGCAACGTAGGGGCCCAGCCCCAGCATTTT.

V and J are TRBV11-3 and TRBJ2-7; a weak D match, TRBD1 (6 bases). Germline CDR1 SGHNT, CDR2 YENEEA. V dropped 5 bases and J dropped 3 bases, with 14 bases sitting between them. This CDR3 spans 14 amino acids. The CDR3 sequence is CASSQGQASYEQYF. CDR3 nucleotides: TGTGCCAGCAGCCAGGGGCAGGCGAGCTACGAGCAGTACTTC.